The 12 T cell receptor beta chains given below trace back to one sample, sequenced in a study of blood T cell repertoires in COVID-19. The protocol was immunoSEQ multiplex PCR, while the TCRdb copy is restricted to in-frame clones and leaves out a portion. In the table there are tens of thousands of clones, about nine tenths of which are singletons. Sequences were obtained from peripheral blood. The receptors originated from a woman aged 50 to 65 with active or convalescent COVID-19.

This clone was observed once. V and J are TRBV28 and TRBJ1-5; D not certain. CDR3 size: 13 residues. Germline V lookup: CDR1 MDHEN, CDR2 SYDVKM. Trimming removed 3 bases at V and 5 bases at J, with 8 bases between. CDR3 loop: CASSLRGDQPQHF. CDR3 bases: TGTGCCAGCAGTTTGCGCGGGGATCAGCCCCAGCATTTT.

The chain's CDR3 is CASSANPGTSGRRTGELFF. In DNA form, the CDR3 reads TGTGCCAGCAGCGCTAACCCCGGGACTAGCGGGCGAAGGACCGGGGAGCTGTTTTTT. This sequence joins TRBV9 and TRBJ2-2; TRBD2 matches at 12 bases. The CDR3 sequence is 19 residues long. Germline V gene lookup returns CDR1 SGDLS and CDR2 YYNGEE. V lost 3 bases and J lost 5; bases outside the gene matches: 14.

This clone has just one count. The chain couples TRBV27 to TRBJ2-7, with 12 bases lining up with TRBD1. This CDR3 contains 17 residues. V shed 5 bases, J shed 1 base, and the junction held 9 bases outside the gene matches. Germline CDR1 reads MNHEY; CDR2 reads SMNVEV (reference sequence). The CDR3: CASSRDRGRVGSYEQYF. The CDR3 bases are TGTGCCAGCAGTCGGGACAGGGGGCGGGTTGGGTCCTACGAGCAGTACTTC.

The chain is built from TRBV27 and TRBJ2-7; perhaps TRBD2 as D (6 bases). Trimming pared 3 bases from V and 4 bases from J, leaving 13 bases between. The length of the CDR3 is 14 residues. Germline V lookup: CDR1 MNHEY, CDR2 SMNVEV (reference sequence). CDR3 in amino acids: CASSFGDSRYEQYF. For the CDR3, the DNA is TGTGCCAGCAGTTTTGGGGACTCCCGATACGAGCAGTACTTC.

The CDR3 loop is CATTPLPAGDRDSYGYTF. CDR3 nucleotides: TGTGCCACCACACCCCTCCCGGCTGGTGACAGGGACTCTTATGGCTACACCTTC. The rearrangement links TRBV19 to TRBJ1-2; TRBD1 matches 7 bases. Losses at the gene ends were 10 bases for V and 5 bases for J; bases not matched to a gene: 25. Germline values: CDR1 LNHDA, CDR2 SQIVND (reference sequence). The CDR3 covers 18 residues.

The chain recombines TRBV13 with TRBJ2-1, with TRBD2 matching 9 bases. The CDR3 spans 18 residues. Germline CDR1 reads PRHDT; CDR2 reads FYEKMQ (reference sequence). V gave up 1 base and J gave up 2 bases; unmatched junction bases: 9. The CDR3 sequence: CASSLEGAGGAAYNEQFF. CDR3 DNA: TGTGCCAGCAGCTTAGAAGGAGCGGGAGGTGCCGCCTACAATGAGCAGTTCTTC.

The chain has TRBV10-2 and TRBJ2-7; D is perhaps TRBD2 (6 bases). The V gene lost 4 bases and the J gene lost 3 bases, with 19 bases spanning the gap. This CDR3 is built from 16 residues. Germline CDR1 reads WSHSY; CDR2 reads SAAADI. The CDR3 DNA follows: TGCGCCAGCAGTGCCTCCGGGACTCGGAAAGGCTACGAGCAGTACTTC. Translation gives CASSASGTRKGYEQYF.

The rearrangement uses TRBV14 and TRBJ2-3, with 7 positions matching TRBD2. There are 15 residues in the CDR3. Germline V gives CDR1 SGHDN, CDR2 FVKESK. J lost 4 bases, V lost 3 bases, and 7 bases had no gene match. Here the CDR3 reads CASSHGGSNADTQYF. DNA of the CDR3: TGTGCCAGCAGCCACGGCGGGAGTAATGCAGATACGCAGTATTTT.

This clone was seen a few times. The J gene is TRBJ1-5, the V gene TRBV2; a possible D gene is TRBD1 (6 bases). This CDR3 has 15 residues. The germline V gene has CDR1 SNHLY and CDR2 FYNNEI. Trimming cost V 6 bases and J 4 bases, with 16 bases left between them. CDR3 protein: CASSHSGEKNQPQHF. DNA for the CDR3: TGTGCCAGCAGCCACTCAGGGGAAAAAAATCAGCCCCAGCATTTT.

A few counts support this clone. V and J are TRBV13 and TRBJ1-3, with a weak D call TRBD1 (5 bases). The germline CDR1 and CDR2 sequences are PRHDT and FYEKMQ (reference sequence). V gave up 2 bases and J gave up 1 base, with 9 bases separating them. This CDR3 spans 15 amino acids. DNA of the CDR3: TGTGCCAGCAGCTTATGGGGGGATTCTGGAAACACCATATATTTT. Translating it yields CASSLWGDSGNTIYF.

The chain recombines TRBV5-5 with TRBJ1-4; D not certain. This CDR3 comprises 19 residues. V was pared by 3 bases and J by 0 bases, with 21 bases between. Germline CDR1 reads SGHKS; CDR2 reads YYEKEE (reference sequence). CDR3 in amino acids: CASSWRETHMSSTNEKLFF. The CDR3 nucleotides read TGTGCCAGCAGCTGGAGAGAAACCCATATGTCATCAACTAATGAAAAACTGTTTTTT.

The CDR3, as DNA: TGTGCTAGTGGTTTGGGGACTAGCGGCTTCACCTACGAGCAGTACTTC. This gives the protein CASGLGTSGFTYEQYF. This chain connects TRBV12-5 to TRBJ2-7; 10 bases agree with TRBD2. The V gene end was trimmed by 1 base and the J gene end by 2 bases; junction bases not matched to a gene: 5. CDR1 is LGHNT and CDR2 is FRNRAP in the germline V gene. This CDR3 has 16 residues.